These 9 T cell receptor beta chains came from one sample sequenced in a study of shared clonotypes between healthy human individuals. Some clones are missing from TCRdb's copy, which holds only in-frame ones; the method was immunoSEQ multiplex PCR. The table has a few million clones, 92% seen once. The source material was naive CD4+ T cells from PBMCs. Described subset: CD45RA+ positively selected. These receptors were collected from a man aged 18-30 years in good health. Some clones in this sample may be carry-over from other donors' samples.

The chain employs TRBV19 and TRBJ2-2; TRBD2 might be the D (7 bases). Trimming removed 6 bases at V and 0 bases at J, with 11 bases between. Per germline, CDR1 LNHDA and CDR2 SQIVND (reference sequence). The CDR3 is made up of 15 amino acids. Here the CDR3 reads CASRSGTTNTGELFF. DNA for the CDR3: TGTGCCAGTAGGAGCGGGACAACGAACACCGGGGAGCTGTTTTTT.

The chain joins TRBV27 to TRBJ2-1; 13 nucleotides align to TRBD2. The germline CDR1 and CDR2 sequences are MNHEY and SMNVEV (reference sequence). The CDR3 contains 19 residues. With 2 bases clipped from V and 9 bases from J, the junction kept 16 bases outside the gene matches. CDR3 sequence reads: CASSLTKTSGRLLGSEQFF. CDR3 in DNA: TGTGCCAGCAGTTTAACCAAGACTAGCGGGAGGCTACTAGGGAGTGAGCAGTTCTTC.

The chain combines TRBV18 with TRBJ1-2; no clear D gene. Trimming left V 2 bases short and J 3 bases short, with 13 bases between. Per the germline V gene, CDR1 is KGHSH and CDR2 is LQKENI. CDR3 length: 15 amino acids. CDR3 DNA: TGTGCCAGCTCACCAGTCGCGGGTCCAGACTATGGCTACACCTTC. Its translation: CASSPVAGPDYGYTF. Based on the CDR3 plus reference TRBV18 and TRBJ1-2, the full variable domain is NAGVMQNPRHLVRRRGQEARLRCSPMKGHSHVYWYRQLPEEGLKFMVYLQKENIIDESGMPKERFSAEFPKEGPSILRIQQVVRGDSAAYFCASSPVAGPDYGYTFGSGTRLTVV.

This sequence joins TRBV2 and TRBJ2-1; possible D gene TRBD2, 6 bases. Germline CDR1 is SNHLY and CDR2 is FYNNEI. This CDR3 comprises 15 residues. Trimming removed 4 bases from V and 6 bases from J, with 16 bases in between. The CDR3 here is CASSVLLARGNEQFF. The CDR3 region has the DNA TGTGCCAGCAGTGTTCTTCTAGCGCGAGGCAATGAGCAGTTCTTC.

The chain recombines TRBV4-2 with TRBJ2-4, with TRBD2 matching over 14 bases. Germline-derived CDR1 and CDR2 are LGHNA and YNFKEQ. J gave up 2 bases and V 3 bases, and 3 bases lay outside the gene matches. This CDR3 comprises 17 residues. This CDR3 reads CASSQGTSGSTKNIQYF. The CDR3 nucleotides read TGTGCCAGCAGCCAGGGGACTAGCGGGAGCACCAAAAACATTCAGTACTTC.

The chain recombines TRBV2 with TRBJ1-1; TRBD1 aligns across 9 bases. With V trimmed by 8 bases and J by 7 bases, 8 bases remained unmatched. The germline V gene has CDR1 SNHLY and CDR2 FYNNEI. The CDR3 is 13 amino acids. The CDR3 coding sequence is TGTGCCAGCCGACGGGACAGGGCCAGTGAAGCTTTCTTT. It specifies CASRRDRASEAFF. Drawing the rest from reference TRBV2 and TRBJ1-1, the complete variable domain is EPEVTQTPSHQVTQMGQEVILRCVPISNHLYFYWYRQILGQKVEFLVSFYNNEISEKSEIFDDQFSVERPDGSNFTLKIRSTKLEDSAMYFCASRRDRASEAFFGQGTRLTVV.

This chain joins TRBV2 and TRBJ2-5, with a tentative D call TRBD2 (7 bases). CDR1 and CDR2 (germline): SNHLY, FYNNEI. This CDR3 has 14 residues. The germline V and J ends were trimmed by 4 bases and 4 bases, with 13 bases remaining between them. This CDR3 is CASSVEGGRETQYF. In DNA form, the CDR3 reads TGTGCCAGCAGTGTGGAGGGGGGGCGAGAGACCCAGTACTTC.

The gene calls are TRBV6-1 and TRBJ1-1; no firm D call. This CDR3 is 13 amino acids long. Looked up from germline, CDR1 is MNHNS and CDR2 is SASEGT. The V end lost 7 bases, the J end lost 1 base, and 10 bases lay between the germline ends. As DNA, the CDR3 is TGTGCCAGCACGGCGGGCTCGAACACTGAAGCTTTCTTT. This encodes CASTAGSNTEAFF.

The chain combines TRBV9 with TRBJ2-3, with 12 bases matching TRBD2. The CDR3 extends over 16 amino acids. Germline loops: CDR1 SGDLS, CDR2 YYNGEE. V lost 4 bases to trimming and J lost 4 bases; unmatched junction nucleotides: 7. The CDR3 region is CASSSRLAGAPDTQYF. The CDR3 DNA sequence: TGTGCCAGCAGCTCCCGACTAGCGGGAGCACCAGATACGCAGTATTTT.